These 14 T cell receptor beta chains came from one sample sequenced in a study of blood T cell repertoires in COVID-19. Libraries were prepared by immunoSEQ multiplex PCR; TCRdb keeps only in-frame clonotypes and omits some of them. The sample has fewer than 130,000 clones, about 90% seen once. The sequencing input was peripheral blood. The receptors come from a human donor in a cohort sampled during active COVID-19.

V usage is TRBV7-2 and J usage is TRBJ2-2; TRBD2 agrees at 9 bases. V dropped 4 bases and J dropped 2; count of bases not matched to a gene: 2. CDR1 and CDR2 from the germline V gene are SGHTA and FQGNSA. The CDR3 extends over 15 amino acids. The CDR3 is CASSSLAGNTGELFF. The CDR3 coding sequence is TGTGCCAGCAGCTCCCTAGCGGGAAACACCGGGGAGCTGTTTTTT.

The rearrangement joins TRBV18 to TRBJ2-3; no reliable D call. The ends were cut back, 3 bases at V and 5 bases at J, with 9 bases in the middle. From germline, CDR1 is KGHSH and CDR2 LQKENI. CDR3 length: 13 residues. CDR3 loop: CASSPPSGDTQYF. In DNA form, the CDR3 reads TGTGCCAGCTCACCCCCCTCAGGAGATACGCAGTATTTT.

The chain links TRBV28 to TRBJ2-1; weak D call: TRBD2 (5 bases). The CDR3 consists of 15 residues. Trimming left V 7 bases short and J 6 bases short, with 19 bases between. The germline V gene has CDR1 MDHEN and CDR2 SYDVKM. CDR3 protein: CASTPSGRAVNEQFF. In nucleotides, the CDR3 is TGTGCCAGCACCCCGTCGGGCCGAGCGGTCAATGAGCAGTTCTTC.

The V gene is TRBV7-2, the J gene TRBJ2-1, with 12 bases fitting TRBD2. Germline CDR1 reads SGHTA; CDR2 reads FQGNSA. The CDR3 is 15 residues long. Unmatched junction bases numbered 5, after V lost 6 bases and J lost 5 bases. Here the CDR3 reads CASSTTSGSNNEQFF. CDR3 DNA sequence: TGTGCCAGCAGTACGACTAGCGGGAGTAACAATGAGCAGTTCTTC.

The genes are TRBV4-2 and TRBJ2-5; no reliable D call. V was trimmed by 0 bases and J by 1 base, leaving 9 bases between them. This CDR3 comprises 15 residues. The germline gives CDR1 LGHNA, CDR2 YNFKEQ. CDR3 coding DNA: TGTGCCAGCAGCCAAGATCTGGCAACCCAAGAGACCCAGTACTTC. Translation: CASSQDLATQETQYF.

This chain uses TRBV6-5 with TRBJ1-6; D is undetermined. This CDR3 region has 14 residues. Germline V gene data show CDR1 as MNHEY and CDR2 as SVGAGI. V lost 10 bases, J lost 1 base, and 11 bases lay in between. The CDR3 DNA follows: TGTGCCATCGGGGTCTTGTCCTATAATTCACCCCTCCACTTT. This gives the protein CAIGVLSYNSPLHF.

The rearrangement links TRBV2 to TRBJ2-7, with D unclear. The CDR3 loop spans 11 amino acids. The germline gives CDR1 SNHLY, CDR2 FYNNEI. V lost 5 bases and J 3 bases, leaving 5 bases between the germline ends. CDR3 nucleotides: TGTGCCAGCAGTTTCAGCTACGAGCAGTACTTC. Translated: CASSFSYEQYF. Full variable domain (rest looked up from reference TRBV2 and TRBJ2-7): EPEVTQTPSHQVTQMGQEVILRCVPISNHLYFYWYRQILGQKVEFLVSFYNNEISEKSEIFDDQFSVERPDGSNFTLKIRSTKLEDSAMYFCASSFSYEQYFGPGTRLTVT.

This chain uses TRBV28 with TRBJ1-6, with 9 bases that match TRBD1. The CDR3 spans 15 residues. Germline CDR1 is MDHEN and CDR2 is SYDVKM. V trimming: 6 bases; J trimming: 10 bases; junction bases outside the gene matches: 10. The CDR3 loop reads CASRGWTGDLSPLHF. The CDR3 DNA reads TGTGCCAGCAGGGGGTGGACAGGGGATCTCTCACCCCTCCACTTT.

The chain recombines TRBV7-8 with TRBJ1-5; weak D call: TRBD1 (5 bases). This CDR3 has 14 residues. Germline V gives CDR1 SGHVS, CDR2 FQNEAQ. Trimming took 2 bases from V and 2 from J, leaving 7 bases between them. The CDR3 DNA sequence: TGTGCCAGCAGCTTAAGCAGGGGCAATCAGCCCCAGCATTTT. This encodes CASSLSRGNQPQHF.

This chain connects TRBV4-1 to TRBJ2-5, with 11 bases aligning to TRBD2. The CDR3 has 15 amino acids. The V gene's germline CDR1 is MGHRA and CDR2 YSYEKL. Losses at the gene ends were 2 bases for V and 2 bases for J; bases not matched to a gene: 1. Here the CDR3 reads CASSQLAGGQETQYF. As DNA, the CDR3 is TGCGCCAGCAGCCAACTAGCGGGGGGACAAGAGACCCAGTACTTC.

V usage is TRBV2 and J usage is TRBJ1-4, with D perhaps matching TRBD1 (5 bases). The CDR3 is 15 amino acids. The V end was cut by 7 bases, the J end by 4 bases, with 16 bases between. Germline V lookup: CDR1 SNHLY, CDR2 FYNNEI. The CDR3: CASTSGGVNNEKLFF. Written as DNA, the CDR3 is TGTGCCAGCACTTCGGGAGGGGTAAATAATGAAAAACTGTTTTTT. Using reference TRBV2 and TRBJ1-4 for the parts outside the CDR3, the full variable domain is EPEVTQTPSHQVTQMGQEVILRCVPISNHLYFYWYRQILGQKVEFLVSFYNNEISEKSEIFDDQFSVERPDGSNFTLKIRSTKLEDSAMYFCASTSGGVNNEKLFFGSGTQLSVL.

The CDR3 DNA follows: TGTGCCATCAGCATACAGGGGGATGAGACCCAGTACTTC. Its protein is CAISIQGDETQYF. The chain employs TRBV10-3 and TRBJ2-5; 8 nucleotides match TRBD1. Per germline, CDR1 ENHRY and CDR2 SYGVKD. The CDR3 runs 13 residues. V dropped 6 bases and J dropped 5; count of bases not matched to a gene: 5.

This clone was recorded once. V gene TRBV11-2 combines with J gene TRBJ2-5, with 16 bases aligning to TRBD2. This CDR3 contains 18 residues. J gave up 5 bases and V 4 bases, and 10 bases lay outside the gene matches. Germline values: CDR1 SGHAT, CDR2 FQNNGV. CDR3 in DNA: TGTGCCAGCAGCTCGATCGGGACTAGCGGGAGGGCCGAGGAGACCCAGTACTTC. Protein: CASSSIGTSGRAEETQYF.

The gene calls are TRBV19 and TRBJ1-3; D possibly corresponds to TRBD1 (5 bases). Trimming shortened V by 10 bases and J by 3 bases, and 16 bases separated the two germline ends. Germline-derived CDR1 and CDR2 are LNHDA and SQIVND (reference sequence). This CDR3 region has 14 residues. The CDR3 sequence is CATSLQGLGNTIYF. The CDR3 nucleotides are TGTGCCACCTCCTTGCAGGGCCTTGGAAACACCATATATTTT.